This T cell receptor (beta chain) was recovered during a study of cytomegalovirus exposure and HLA in healthy donors. General study results and limits: Reported results showed that the classifier diagnosed cytomegalovirus status with high specificity and sensitivity. Another analysis was done later, and it associated around 15,000 TCR beta sequences with HLA alleles at 0.05 false discovery rate. Follow-up analysis seemed to connect common viral pathogens with several of the most significant clusters identified.

About this clone itself: What it binds is unknown.

The germline V and J ends were trimmed by 0 bases and 10 bases, with 12 bases remaining between them. The CDR3 length is 13 residues. Per the germline V gene, CDR1 is SGHDN and CDR2 is FVKESK. 60 Vbeta and 13 Jbeta primers were used in PCR. The method was immunoSEQ multiplex PCR; TCRdb's version includes in-frame clones alone and lacks a portion of them. This table has about 130,000 clones, over 60% appearing once. This clonotype originated in a woman aged 60-75 years in good health and CMV-seropositive. The rearrangement links TRBV14 to TRBJ1-1; D call uncertain. The specimen sequenced was PBMCs. The CDR3 sequence: CASSQDWRMGAFF. CDR3 DNA sequence: TGTGCCAGCAGCCAAGACTGGCGGATGGGAGCTTTCTTT.